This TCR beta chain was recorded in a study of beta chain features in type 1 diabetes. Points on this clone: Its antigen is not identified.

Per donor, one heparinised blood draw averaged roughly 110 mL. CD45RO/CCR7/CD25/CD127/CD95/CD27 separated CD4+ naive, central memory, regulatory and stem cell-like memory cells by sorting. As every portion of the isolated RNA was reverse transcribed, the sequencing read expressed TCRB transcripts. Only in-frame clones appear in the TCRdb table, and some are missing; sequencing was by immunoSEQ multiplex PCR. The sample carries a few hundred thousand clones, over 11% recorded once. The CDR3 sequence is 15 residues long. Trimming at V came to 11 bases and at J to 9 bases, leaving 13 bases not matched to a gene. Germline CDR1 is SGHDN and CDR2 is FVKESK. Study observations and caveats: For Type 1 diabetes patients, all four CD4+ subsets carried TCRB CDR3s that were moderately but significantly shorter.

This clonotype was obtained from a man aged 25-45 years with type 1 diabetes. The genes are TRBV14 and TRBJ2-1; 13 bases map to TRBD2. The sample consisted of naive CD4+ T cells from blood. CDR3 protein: CAGRLAGGHSTEQFF. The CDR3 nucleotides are TGTGCCGGTCGACTAGCGGGAGGTCATTCCACTGAGCAGTTCTTC.